The rows below give T cell receptor beta chains drawn from one sample of a study of regulatory T cells in long-lasting Graves disease. A single record per CDR3 protein comes from TCRdb applying MiXCR to the multiplex PCR reads. The data hold more than 300,000 distinct CDR3 sequences, with 20% to 25% observed a single time. The sample here was peripheral blood mononuclear cells (PBMCs), taken when the disease was refractory, from a patient treated with antithyroid drugs. All receptors come from a woman in her thirties or forties with Graves disease. Each CDR3 is given with its conserved first and last residue. D genes are given only for firm matches. The size of a clone is reported for some rows only, either as once, few or many, or as a class for expanded clones.

CDR3 protein,CDR3 DNA,J gene,V gene,D gene,clone size
CASSVENGELFF,TGTGCCAGCAGTGTTGAGAACGGGGAGCTGTTTTTT,TRBJ2-2,TRBV2,-,many
CANSPFSDTQYF,TGTGCCAACTCTCCATTTTCCGATACGCAGTATTTT,TRBJ2-3,TRBV2,-,few
CATKRLAGNTGELFF,TGTGCCACCAAGAGGTTAGCGGGAAATACCGGGGAGCTGTTTTTT,TRBJ2-2,TRBV19,TRBD2,-
CASSFQPGPLNTEAFF,TGTGCCAGCAGCTTCCAACCGGGACCTCTGAACACTGAAGCTTTCTTT,TRBJ1-1,TRBV7-9,-,few
CASSQAPHEQFF,TGTGCCAGCAGCCAAGCCCCGCATGAGCAGTTCTTC,TRBJ2-1,TRBV14,-,-
CASSYLPKTSGSTYEQYF,TGTGCCAGCAGCTACCTACCAAAGACTAGCGGGAGCACTTACGAGCAGTACTTC,TRBJ2-7,TRBV13,TRBD2,-
CSARSRQWGREQYF,TGCAGTGCTAGATCTAGACAGTGGGGTAGGGAGCAGTACTTC,TRBJ2-7,TRBV20-1,-,many
CASSLVVTGYEQYF,TGTGCCAGCAGCTTAGTAGTGACTGGCTACGAGCAGTACTTC,TRBJ2-7,TRBV7-3,-,-
CASSRGTSGRAHEQYF,TGTGCCAGCAGCCGCGGAACTAGCGGGAGGGCGCACGAGCAGTACTTC,TRBJ2-7,TRBV7-9,TRBD2,many
CASSFSGSSSYEQYF,TGCGCCAGCAGTTTTAGCGGGAGCTCCTCCTACGAGCAGTACTTC,TRBJ2-7,TRBV5-1,TRBD2,many
CASSSGLDPYEQYF,TGTGCCAGCAGTTCCGGACTAGACCCCTACGAGCAGTACTTC,TRBJ2-7,TRBV12-3/TRBV12-4,TRBD2,-
CSVEGENAKNIQYF,TGCAGCGTTGAAGGGGAGAACGCCAAAAACATTCAGTACTTC,TRBJ2-4,TRBV29-1,-,many
CASRGTYMNTEAFF,TGTGCCAGCAGAGGTACATACATGAACACTGAAGCTTTCTTT,TRBJ1-1,TRBV3-1,-,-
CASSQDWGNTEAFF,TGTGCCAGCAGCCAAGACTGGGGGAACACTGAAGCTTTCTTT,TRBJ1-1,TRBV3-1,-,-
CASSQDGRQPNTEAFF,TGTGCCAGCAGCCAAGACGGTAGGCAGCCGAACACTGAAGCTTTCTTT,TRBJ1-1,TRBV12-3/TRBV12-4,-,-
CASSPDRVGNQPQHF,TGTGCCAGCAGCCCGGACAGGGTGGGCAATCAGCCCCAGCATTTT,TRBJ1-5,TRBV28,TRBD1,-
CAWRRGAGNQPQHF,TGTGCCTGGAGAAGAGGGGCAGGGAATCAGCCCCAGCATTTT,TRBJ1-5,TRBV30,-,-
CASSFQDSNQPQHF,TGTGCCAGCAGTTTTCAGGATAGCAATCAGCCCCAGCATTTT,TRBJ1-5,TRBV12-3/TRBV12-4,-,many